These 8 T cell receptor beta chains share one sample of origin, sequenced in a study of T cell repertoires in cytomegalovirus infection. These receptors have no known antigen. From the reads, TCRdb called clonotypes with MiXCR, one entry per CDR3 protein. The sample carries approximately 110,000 distinct CDR3 sequences, around 10% recorded once. Sequencing was done on a sample of PBMCs, sequenced either directly or after in vitro stimulation (not recorded which). The receptor source for this set is a human donor in good health (CMV status not recorded). Some clones in this sample may be carry-over from other donors' samples.

Only a few counts were recorded for this clonotype. This sequence joins TRBV6-5 and TRBJ1-2; TRBD1 agrees at 12 bases. Germline assignment: CDR1 MNHEY and CDR2 SVGAGI. The CDR3 is made up of 18 amino acids. J gave up 4 bases and V 0 bases, and 9 bases lay outside the gene matches. In DNA, the CDR3 is TGTGCCAGCAGTTACTCGAGGGACAGGGGGCAACTCCGCTATGGCTACACCTTC. It translates to CASSYSRDRGQLRYGYTF.

This clonotype was counted many times. The chain has TRBV4-1 and TRBJ1-2; possible D gene TRBD1, 6 bases. The germline V gene encodes CDR1 MGHRA and CDR2 YSYEKL. This CDR3 is built from 15 residues. Trimming pared 1 base from V and 5 bases from J, leaving 14 bases between. CDR3 nucleotides: TGCGCCAGCAGCCAAGCTCCACAGGGACAATATGGCTACACCTTC. Its protein is CASSQAPQGQYGYTF.

A single count supports this clonotype. This may be a read error: a much more frequent sequence differs by one nucleotide. The chain uses TRBV12-3 or TRBV12-4 and TRBJ1-1; perhaps TRBD1 as D (6 bases). This CDR3 is built from 18 residues. The CDR3 loop is CASRLPSRGLLMDTEAFF. CDR3 nucleotides: TGTGCCAGCCGTTTACCATCCAGGGGACTTCTCATGGACACTGAAGCTTTCTTT.

This clonotype was seen many times. This sequence joins TRBV11-2 and TRBJ2-5; tentative D call: TRBD2 (6 bases). The CDR3 consists of 15 residues. V gave up 7 bases and J gave up 1 base, with 16 bases separating them. Looked up from germline, CDR1 is SGHAT and CDR2 is FQNNGV. Here the CDR3 reads CASKMESSGQETQYF. CDR3 in DNA: TGTGCCAGCAAGATGGAGAGTAGCGGCCAAGAGACCCAGTACTTC.

The sample holds many counts of this clonotype. The rearrangement joins TRBV12-3 or TRBV12-4 to TRBJ1-1; no clear D gene. The CDR3 loop spans 14 amino acids. V lost 3 bases and J lost 1, with 9 bases in between. As DNA, the CDR3 is TGTGCCAGCAGTTTTTCGGTGACGAACACTGAAGCTTTCTTT. This codes for CASSFSVTNTEAFF.

This clonotype came up many times. The rearrangement joins TRBV6-1 to TRBJ1-5, with D perhaps TRBD1 (5 bases). This CDR3 has 14 amino acids. The V gene's germline CDR1 is MNHNS and CDR2 SASEGT. The V end was cut by 3 bases, the J end by 8 bases, with 14 bases between. Here the CDR3 DNA reads TGTGCCAGCAGTGAGACAGCCTTAGAGAAGCCCCAGCATTTT. Its translation is CASSETALEKPQHF.

This clonotype was counted a few times. The chain couples TRBV5-1 to TRBJ2-7; the match to TRBD1 covers 7 bases. The CDR3 has 17 residues. CDR1 and CDR2 (germline): SGHRS, YFSETQ. J gave up 0 bases and V 3 bases, and 12 bases lay outside the gene matches. CDR3 residues: CASSSNLQGMGSYEQYF. DNA for the CDR3: TGCGCCAGCAGCTCAAACTTACAGGGGATGGGCTCCTACGAGCAGTACTTC.

This clonotype came up many times. In DNA, the CDR3 is TGTGCCAGCAGCTTGGATCCGGGGTACACTGAAGCTTTCTTT. Its translation: CASSLDPGYTEAFF. The chain employs TRBV5-5 and TRBJ1-1; D unresolved. This CDR3 is 14 amino acids long. Germline V lookup: CDR1 SGHKS, CDR2 YYEKEE (reference sequence). Trimming shortened V by 0 bases and J by 3 bases, and 9 bases separated the two germline ends.